The next 31 T cell receptor beta chains were all read from a single sample in a study of shared clonotypes between healthy human individuals. Assay: immunoSEQ multiplex PCR; the TCRdb copy retains only in-frame clones and omits some. There are about 680,000 clones in the sample; 60% to 80% occur only once, and around 2% lies in the top ten. The sequenced sample consisted of memory CD4+ T cells sorted from blood. Indicated subset: CD45RA-negative fraction. These receptors were obtained from a woman aged 25 to 39 in good health.

The V call is TRBV7-8, the J call TRBJ1-5; weak D call: TRBD1 (6 bases). The V end lost 5 bases, the J end lost 3 bases, and 11 bases lay between the germline ends. There are 14 residues in the CDR3. Germline-derived CDR1 and CDR2 are SGHVS and FQNEAQ. The CDR3 DNA follows: TGTGCCAGCAGCAACGGACAGAACAATCAGCCCCAGCATTTT. Protein product: CASSNGQNNQPQHF.

This clone was counted a few times. At the DNA level, this CDR3 is encoded by other sequences in the same sample as well. The rearrangement joins TRBV5-1 to TRBJ2-1; tentatively, D is TRBD2 (5 bases). The CDR3 spans 15 residues. Between the trimmed V and J ends, which lost 2 bases and 0 bases, there was a span of 9 bases. Germline V gives CDR1 SGHRS, CDR2 YFSETQ. This chain's CDR3 is CASSFSVSSYNEQFF. DNA for the CDR3: TGCGCCAGCAGCTTTAGCGTGAGCTCCTACAATGAGCAGTTCTTC. Using reference TRBV5-1 and TRBJ2-1 for the parts outside the CDR3, the full variable domain is KAGVTQTPRYLIKTRGQQVTLSCSPISGHRSVSWYQQTPGQGLQFLFEYFSETQRNKGNFPGRFSGRQFSNSRSEMNVSTLELGDSALYLCASSFSVSSYNEQFFGPGTRLTVL.

The rearrangement joins TRBV18 to TRBJ2-7; tentative D call: TRBD1 (5 bases). This CDR3 contains 14 residues. Per the germline V gene, CDR1 is KGHSH and CDR2 is LQKENI. V shed 4 bases and J shed 0 bases, with 10 bases lying between them. DNA for the CDR3: TGTGCCAGCTCACTCGACAGAAACTCCTACGAGCAGTACTTC. This translates into CASSLDRNSYEQYF.

This clone was counted a few times. The chain recombines TRBV19 with TRBJ2-1, with D unresolved. The CDR3 covers 15 residues. Germline values: CDR1 LNHDA, CDR2 SQIVND (reference sequence). Deletions cut 0 bases from V and 2 bases from J, with 8 bases between. The CDR3 sequence is CASSIDLKPYNEQFF. In nucleotides, the CDR3 is TGTGCCAGTAGTATAGATCTAAAACCCTACAATGAGCAGTTCTTC. Supplemented by reference TRBV19 and TRBJ2-1, the full variable domain reads DGGITQSPKYLFRKEGQNVTLSCEQNLNHDAMYWYRQDPGQGLRLIYYSQIVNDFQKGDIAEGYSVSREKKESFPLTVTSAQKNPTAFYLCASSIDLKPYNEQFFGPGTRLTVL.

The chain employs TRBV5-1 and TRBJ2-2, with 7 bases identical to TRBD1. The CDR3 has 16 amino acids. V gave up 1 base and J gave up 4 bases; unmatched junction bases: 7. Germline assignment: CDR1 SGHRS and CDR2 YFSETQ. The CDR3 is CASSLNQAGGTGELFF. The DNA for the CDR3 is TGCGCCAGCAGCTTGAATCAGGCAGGGGGCACCGGGGAGCTGTTTTTT.

This chain uses TRBV5-6 with TRBJ2-7; 10 nucleotides agree with TRBD1. The length of the CDR3 is 14 residues. Per the germline V gene, CDR1 is SGHDT and CDR2 is YYEEEE. V gave up 5 bases and J gave up 3 bases; unmatched junction bases: 5. The DNA for the CDR3 is TGTGCCAGCAGTCTGACAGGGGGCGGCTACGAGCAGTACTTC. Translating gives CASSLTGGGYEQYF.

V gene TRBV6-5 combines with J gene TRBJ2-3, with TRBD2 as a possible D gene (5 bases). This CDR3 comprises 16 residues. Germline loops: CDR1 MNHEY, CDR2 SVGAGI. With 0 bases removed from V and 1 base from J, the gap between germline ends came to 11 bases. DNA for the CDR3: TGTGCCAGCAGTTACTCCCGGGATGGGGGCACAGATACGCAGTATTTT. It is translated as CASSYSRDGGTDTQYF.

V is TRBV27 and J is TRBJ1-1, with a possible D match to TRBD1 (6 bases). V was shortened by 5 bases and J by 1 base, with 14 bases between the two germline ends. Germline V CDR1 and CDR2: MNHEY, SMNVEV (reference sequence). The length of the CDR3 is 15 residues. Here the CDR3 DNA reads TGTGCCAGCAGTCCCTCTGGGGGGGCGAACACTGAAGCTTTCTTT. It codes for CASSPSGGANTEAFF.

The gene calls are TRBV10-2 and TRBJ2-1, with D tentatively TRBD1 or TRBD2 (5 bases each). Germline V gene data show CDR1 as WSHSY and CDR2 as SAAADI. This CDR3 contains 14 residues. V shed 6 bases and J shed 8 bases, with 17 bases lying between them. In DNA form, the CDR3 reads TGCGCCAGCAGGGGGGACCGCCCACAAGATGAGCAGTTCTTC. Protein sequence: CASRGDRPQDEQFF.

The rearrangement links TRBV28 to TRBJ2-3; the D is unclear. Per the germline V gene, CDR1 is MDHEN and CDR2 is SYDVKM. V lost 5 bases to trimming and J lost 6 bases, with 15 bases between them. The CDR3 has 14 residues. The CDR3 loop reads CASSPLPRSDTQYF. The CDR3 DNA reads TGTGCCAGCAGTCCCTTACCCCGATCGGATACGCAGTATTTT. Supplemented by reference TRBV28 and TRBJ2-3, the full variable domain reads DVKVTQSSRYLVKRTGEKVFLECVQDMDHENMFWYRQDPGLGLRLIYFSYDVKMKEKGDIPEGYSVSREKKERFSLILESASTNQTSMYLCASSPLPRSDTQYFGPGTRLTVL.

The chain recombines TRBV29-1 with TRBJ1-3, with unresolved D. CDR1 is SQVTM, CDR2 ANQGSEA, per germline. With 5 bases removed from V and 4 bases from J, the gap between germline ends came to 12 bases. CDR3 length equals 13 residues. For the CDR3, the DNA is TGCAGCGTTCAGGTAACCTACGGAAACACCATATATTTT. It is translated as CSVQVTYGNTIYF.

The chain links TRBV28 to TRBJ2-1; D may be TRBD2 (6 bases). The CDR3 has 14 residues. CDR1 and CDR2 from the germline V gene are MDHEN and SYDVKM. V was trimmed by 5 bases and J by 5 bases, leaving 13 bases between them. CDR3 sequence reads: CASSRGTYNNEQFF. CDR3 sequence (DNA): TGTGCCAGCAGTCGGGGGACTTATAACAATGAGCAGTTCTTC.

This clone came up a few times. The rearrangement uses TRBV6-1 and TRBJ2-1; D ambiguous. Germline loops: CDR1 MNHNS, CDR2 SASEGT. The CDR3 is 15 residues long. V was clipped by 6 bases and J by 7 bases, with 19 bases between them. The DNA for the CDR3 is TGTGCCAGCAGAGCTAATCCTTCAGACGGGAATGAGCAGTTCTTC. Amino acid sequence: CASRANPSDGNEQFF.

The chain combines TRBV7-9 with TRBJ1-5; perhaps TRBD1 as D (6 bases). Germline-derived CDR1 and CDR2 are SEHNR and FQNEAQ (reference sequence). Trimming took 0 bases from V and 7 from J, leaving 10 bases between them. The CDR3 has 14 amino acids. The CDR3 sequence is CASSLARDNQPQHF. The CDR3 nucleotides are TGTGCCAGCAGCTTAGCCCGGGACAACCAGCCCCAGCATTTT.

This clone was picked up many times. The chain employs TRBV19 and TRBJ2-7; the match to TRBD2 covers 12 bases. Germline CDR1 is LNHDA and CDR2 is SQIVND (reference sequence). With 4 bases clipped from V and 4 bases from J, the junction kept 8 bases outside the gene matches. The CDR3 is made up of 16 amino acids. The CDR3, as DNA: TGTGCCAGTAGTAGGATCCTAGCGGGAGGGCGATACGAGCAGTACTTC. Protein product: CASSRILAGGRYEQYF.

This clone has more than one count but fewer than ten. This chain uses TRBV27 with TRBJ2-5, with TRBD2 matching 15 bases. Germline trimming cut 5 bases from V and 3 bases from J; bases unmatched to any gene: 4. The germline gives CDR1 MNHEY, CDR2 SMNVEV (reference sequence). The CDR3 is 16 amino acids. CDR3 residues: CASSRGLAGGKETQYF. CDR3 nucleotide sequence: TGTGCCAGCAGTAGGGGACTAGCGGGAGGTAAAGAGACCCAGTACTTC.

The rearrangement uses TRBV30 and TRBJ2-3; 8 bases agree with TRBD1. Germline lookup yields CDR1 GTSNPN and CDR2 SVGIG (reference sequence). The V segment lost 1 base and the J segment 8 bases; nucleotides outside the gene matches: 17. This CDR3 region has 17 residues. CDR3 sequence (DNA): TGTGCCTGGAGTGGCCAGGGGGCGCCGACCAAGGGACTTACGCAGTATTTT. Translating gives CAWSGQGAPTKGLTQYF.

The chain carries TRBV4-1 and TRBJ2-1, with TRBD2 matching 10 bases. CDR3 length equals 18 residues. The V and J ends lost 4 bases and 0 bases, in that order; junction bases with no gene match: 9. Germline CDR1 is MGHRA and CDR2 is YSYEKL. The CDR3 reads CASSRTQLAGSSYNEQFF. For the CDR3, the DNA is TGCGCCAGCAGCCGAACACAACTAGCGGGGAGCTCCTACAATGAGCAGTTCTTC.

CDR3 protein: CASSLAGPYEQYF. CDR3 coding DNA: TGTGCCAGTAGTTTGGCGGGTCCCTACGAGCAGTACTTC. The chain uses TRBV19 and TRBJ2-7, with D possibly TRBD2 on 5 matching bases. Trimming stripped 5 bases from V and 2 bases from J, with 10 bases between. Germline V gene lookup returns CDR1 LNHDA and CDR2 SQIVND (reference sequence). This CDR3 has 13 residues.

The rearrangement uses TRBV28 and TRBJ1-2; 10 positions agree with TRBD1. Losses at the gene ends were 5 bases for V and 3 bases for J; bases not matched to a gene: 3. The CDR3 totals 14 residues. Germline CDR1 MDHEN, CDR2 SYDVKM. The CDR3 nucleotides read TGTGCCAGCAGTCGACAGGGGGCTGACTATGGCTACACCTTC. Translated, it gives CASSRQGADYGYTF.

This chain uses TRBV28 with TRBJ1-1, with a tentative D call TRBD1 (5 bases). Germline V gives CDR1 MDHEN, CDR2 SYDVKM. The CDR3 is 10 residues long. The ends were cut back, 9 bases at V and 11 bases at J, with 13 bases in the middle. CDR3 protein: CASQGKGAFF. The DNA of the CDR3 is TGTGCCAGTCAGGGTAAAGGGGCTTTCTTT. Full variable domain (rest looked up from reference TRBV28 and TRBJ1-1): DVKVTQSSRYLVKRTGEKVFLECVQDMDHENMFWYRQDPGLGLRLIYFSYDVKMKEKGDIPEGYSVSREKKERFSLILESASTNQTSMYLCASQGKGAFFGQGTRLTVV.

The gene calls are TRBV5-4 and TRBJ1-2; D unclear. This CDR3 is 13 amino acids long. Germline-derived CDR1 and CDR2 are SGHNT and YYREEE (reference sequence). V lost 4 bases and J 7 bases, leaving 14 bases between the germline ends. CDR3 region: CASSVVGVGGYTF. Written as DNA, the CDR3 is TGTGCCAGCAGCGTTGTTGGAGTCGGTGGCTACACCTTC. Supplemented by reference TRBV5-4 and TRBJ1-2, the full variable domain reads ETGVTQSPTHLIKTRGQQVTLRCSSQSGHNTVSWYQQALGQGPQFIFQYYREEENGRGNFPPRFSGLQFPNYSSELNVNALELDDSALYLCASSVVGVGGYTFGSGTRLTVV.

The chain has TRBV6-1 and TRBJ2-5; 15 positions agree with TRBD2. The CDR3 is made up of 17 amino acids. V dropped 0 bases and J dropped 4; count of bases not matched to a gene: 3. Germline assignment: CDR1 MNHNS and CDR2 SASEGT. CDR3: CASSEAVGLAGGETQYF. The CDR3 bases are TGTGCCAGCAGTGAAGCGGTGGGACTAGCGGGAGGAGAGACCCAGTACTTC.

The chain recombines TRBV11-2 with TRBJ2-2, with 8 bases lining up with TRBD2. Losses at the gene ends were 0 bases for V and 0 bases for J; bases not matched to a gene: 9. This CDR3 is built from 19 residues. The germline V gene has CDR1 SGHAT and CDR2 FQNNGV. CDR3 DNA sequence: TGTGCCAGCAGCTTAGATCGGGGTAGCGGGACTGCGAACACCGGGGAGCTGTTTTTT. This sequence encodes CASSLDRGSGTANTGELFF.

This clone occurred once. This may arise from a read error, as a much more abundant clone is one base away. The V and J genes are TRBV28 and TRBJ2-7, with TRBD2 matching 7 bases. The junction had 3 bases not matched to a gene; V was cut back by 4 bases and J by 0 bases. Looked up from germline, CDR1 is MDHEN and CDR2 is SYDVKM. The CDR3 has 14 residues. The CDR3 region has the DNA TGTGCCAGCAGTTATCAGCGGGACTCCTACGAGCAGTACTTC. Protein sequence: CASSYQRDSYEQYF.

This clone has more than one count but fewer than ten. The chain uses TRBV6-1 and TRBJ2-1; 9 nucleotides agree with TRBD1. Germline V lookup: CDR1 MNHNS, CDR2 SASEGT. This CDR3 contains 13 residues. V lost 7 bases, J lost 6 bases, and 4 bases stayed unmatched. CDR3 bases: TGTGCCAGCAACAGGGGGCCCTTCAATGAGCAGTTCTTC. Its translation is CASNRGPFNEQFF.

This clone was seen once. The rearrangement links TRBV28 to TRBJ1-1, with D possibly TRBD1 on 5 matching bases. This CDR3 has 18 residues. The V and J ends lost 5 bases and 0 bases respectively, with 22 bases between them. Looked up from germline, CDR1 is MDHEN and CDR2 is SYDVKM. The CDR3 region has the DNA TGTGCCAGCAGTCCCTTATGGGGCCAGTTACTACTGAACACTGAAGCTTTCTTT. It encodes CASSPLWGQLLLNTEAFF.

The chain joins TRBV5-1 to TRBJ2-2, with 7 bases identical to TRBD1. CDR1 is SGHRS and CDR2 is YFSETQ in the germline V gene. V dropped 4 bases and J dropped 6; count of bases not matched to a gene: 12. The CDR3 runs to 16 residues. The CDR3 reads CASSLRGRRSAGELFF. For the CDR3, the DNA is TGCGCCAGCAGCCTGAGGGGGCGACGTTCCGCCGGGGAGCTGTTTTTT.

The DNA for the CDR3 is TGCGCCAGCAGCTGGCCCCACCGTAACTATGGCTACACCTTC. Its protein is CASSWPHRNYGYTF. The J gene is TRBJ1-2, the V gene TRBV5-1; D not resolved. The CDR3 is 14 residues long. The germline V gene encodes CDR1 SGHRS and CDR2 YFSETQ. The ends were cut back, 3 bases at V and 1 base at J, with 10 bases in the middle.

This rearrangement joins TRBV14 to TRBJ1-3; D remains unclear. V shed 2 bases and J shed 4 bases, with 12 bases lying between them. Germline CDR1 and CDR2: SGHDN and FVKESK. The CDR3 is 15 residues long. The CDR3 bases are TGTGCCAGCAGCCAAAGGAGGGTGTTGGGAAACACCATATATTTT. Its translation: CASSQRRVLGNTIYF.

This chain connects TRBV5-6 to TRBJ2-7; 10 nucleotides line up with TRBD2. The CDR3 runs 16 residues. Germline V gene lookup returns CDR1 SGHDT and CDR2 YYEEEE. V dropped 3 bases and J dropped 4; count of bases not matched to a gene: 10. The DNA for the CDR3 is TGTGCCAGCAGCTCCATCGGAGCGGGAGGGGAGTACGAGCAGTACTTC. This translates into CASSSIGAGGEYEQYF.